This TCR beta chain was retrieved from a study of blood T cell repertoires in COVID-19. Across the whole study: Acute-phase and convalescent COVID-19 samples originated in the United States, Italy and Spain. T cells, B-cell-depleted T cells, or PBMCs provided the cDNA or gDNA that served as material.

Original analysis: Quantification of nucleated cells was approximated via reference gene primer amplification. Only in-frame clones appear in the TCRdb table, and some are missing; sequencing was by immunoSEQ multiplex PCR. V and J calls and clone size are those listed in that table; D and trimming were worked out from the DNA. This table holds roughly 49,000 clones, more than 80% found once. The CDR3 length is 16 residues. The germline V and J ends were trimmed by 3 bases and 6 bases, with 15 bases remaining between them. Germline-derived CDR1 and CDR2 are MNHEY and SVGAGI. The sequence derives from a man aged 40-55 years with acute or convalescent COVID-19. The sequencing input was peripheral blood. This chain links TRBV6-5 with TRBJ1-6; D gene uncertain. CDR3 residues: CASSYKSLTINSPLHF. For the CDR3, the DNA is TGTGCCAGCAGTTATAAGAGTCTTACCATTAATTCACCCCTCCACTTT.